This T cell receptor (beta chain) derives from a study of T cells in Graves' hyperthyroidism and ophthalmopathy. Concerning this clonotype itself: The CDR3 does not close with the conserved phenylalanine or tryptophan, likely indicating a read error. It is unclear where the CDR3 begins or ends on the DNA, so no DNA is shown, and the CDR3 is as TCRdb lists it.

Authors of the study amplified TCR beta CDR3 regions from RNA transcripts. The TCR CDR3 first-round RT-PCR relied on the HTBI primer set. TCRdb used MiXCR to reprocess the multiplex PCR reads, holding one entry per CDR3 protein. The sample holds 500,000 to 650,000 distinct CDR3 sequences, approximately 48% seen once. CDR1 SNHLY and CDR2 FYNNEI come from the germline V gene. The CDR3 is made up of 11 amino acids, end residues included. The chain recombines TRBV2 with TRBJ1-4; the table's D call, TRBD1, was not checked against the DNA. The sequence was obtained from an adult woman with Graves' disease, either hyperthyroidism or ophthalmopathy (not recorded which). Source material: peripheral blood or thyroid tissue (not recorded which). CDR3 loop: CASSEAGGASY.